This T cell receptor beta chain came from a study of cytomegalovirus exposure and HLA in healthy donors. Across the whole study: Of around 410 genotyped donors, 81% grouped in the Caucasian-associated ancestry cluster.

V dropped 1 base and J dropped 2 bases, with 15 bases sitting between them. This CDR3 contains 15 residues. Germline V gene data show CDR1 as SQVTM and CDR2 as ANQGSEA. This clone was recorded only once. Its antigen is undetermined. Study-wide results and limits: The study designated fewer than 200 TCR beta chains cytomegalovirus-associated. Productive status was seen about 90% or about 30% of the time for most TCR beta V segments in an earlier analysis. As a later analysis showed, a missense DCLRE1C variant was linked to trimming of TCR beta V- and J-genes.

Primers included in the PCR were 60 Vbeta and 13 Jbeta primers. Some clones are missing from TCRdb's copy, which holds only in-frame ones; the method was immunoSEQ multiplex PCR. This table has approximately 190,000 clones, approximately 70% appearing once. The chain uses TRBV29-1 and TRBJ2-7; the D is unclear. The sequencing sample was made of PBMCs. The sequence was obtained from a man in his forties in good health and CMV-seropositive. The CDR3 DNA is TGCAGCGTTGAAGGCCTGGATAGAGGAACCTACGAGCAGTACTTC. This codes for CSVEGLDRGTYEQYF.